This T cell receptor beta chain was sequenced during a study of OX40 agonist ivuxolimab in advanced cancers. The overall study: Ivuxolimab, an agonistic anti-OX40 (CD134) antibody, was given to patients. People who had prior anti-PD-1, anti-PD-L1 or anti-CTLA-4 therapy could take part, and 40% had some. Three patients got partial responses; one had hepatocellular carcinoma and two had cutaneous melanoma.

Some clones are missing from TCRdb's copy, which holds only in-frame ones; the method was immunoSEQ multiplex PCR. The data show tens of thousands of clones, around 90% seen once. Study findings and constraints: At 0.1-3.0 mg/kg, partial responders had clonal expansion among the lowest observed.

On this clone: Its antigen is unknown.

CDR1 is MNHEY and CDR2 is SMNVEV in the germline V gene (reference sequence). V lost 5 bases and J lost 0, with 10 bases in between. This CDR3 comprises 14 residues. This material consisted of CD4+ or CD8+ T cells sorted from blood, taken in a trial of the OX40 agonist ivuxolimab. This sequence was found in an adult with an advanced solid tumor such as melanoma, head and neck, liver or kidney cancer. The chain carries TRBV27 and TRBJ1-2; no definite D call. CDR3 DNA: TGTGCCAGCAGTACGACCGGGGCTAACTATGGCTACACCTTC. The encoded protein is CASSTTGANYGYTF.